This T cell receptor (beta chain) is drawn from a study of shared T cell receptors in the human thymus. Clones were read by immunoSEQ multiplex PCR, and TCRdb kept only the in-frame ones, dropping some. This table holds about 610,000 clones, approximately 87% found once. V gave up 1 base and J gave up 0 bases, with 12 bases separating them. The CDR3 length is 17 residues. Germline CDR1 LGHNA, CDR2 YSLEER. The same sample was also studied in work on human thymus T cells. That paper adds: Donors were healthy Finnish babies undergoing corrective operations for congenital heart defects. Across thymic and blood repertoires, the usage of V and J genes appeared to be biased.

The receptor comes from a boy in the first two years of life with a congenital heart defect. Sequencing was performed on thymocytes. The chain has TRBV4-3 and TRBJ1-4, with D possibly TRBD1 on 6 matching bases. The CDR3 sequence is CASSQGQDLTTNEKLFF. CDR3 bases: TGCGCCAGCAGCCAAGGACAGGATTTGACAACTAATGAAAAACTGTTTTTT.